Presented here are 10 T cell receptor beta chains from one specimen sequenced in a study of OX40 agonist ivuxolimab in advanced cancers. TCRdb's copy holds only in-frame clones and misses some; the assay was immunoSEQ multiplex PCR. Found here are approximately 56,000 clones, about 87% of them singletons; the top ten hold roughly 1.8%. Sequencing used CD4+ or CD8+ T cells sorted from blood, obtained in a trial of the OX40 agonist ivuxolimab. Source of these receptors: an adult with an advanced solid tumor such as melanoma, head and neck, liver or kidney cancer.

V and J are TRBV6-1 and TRBJ1-3; a possible D gene is TRBD1 (5 bases). CDR1 is MNHNS and CDR2 is SASEGT in the germline V gene. The V gene lost 7 bases and the J gene lost 4 bases, with 17 bases spanning the gap. CDR3 length: 15 amino acids. CDR3 bases: TGTGCCAGCACCCGAACGGTGGGGCCCGGAAACACCATATATTTT. This sequence encodes CASTRTVGPGNTIYF.

The chain has TRBV6-6 and TRBJ2-2, with 9 bases matching TRBD2. The J segment lost 7 bases and the V segment lost 5 bases, leaving 11 bases of the junction unmatched. The CDR3 extends over 16 amino acids. Per the germline V gene, CDR1 is MNHNY and CDR2 is SVGAGI (reference sequence). Here the CDR3 reads CASSPDSAGGFGELFF. The CDR3 DNA follows: TGTGCCAGCAGTCCCGACTCAGCGGGGGGTTTCGGGGAGCTGTTTTTT.

The CDR3 nucleotides read TGTGCCAGCAGCTTCCCCGGGGGGAGGATGAACACTGAAGCTTTCTTT. Translation: CASSFPGGRMNTEAFF. This chain links TRBV5-4 with TRBJ1-1; D possibly corresponds to TRBD1 (5 bases). The CDR3 extends over 16 amino acids. Trimming stripped 2 bases from V and 0 bases from J, with 14 bases between. Germline V gives CDR1 SGHNT, CDR2 YYREEE (reference sequence).

This chain connects TRBV19 to TRBJ2-5; D gene unclear. The V end was cut by 5 bases, the J end by 4 bases, with 23 bases between. The CDR3 extends over 17 amino acids. CDR1 LNHDA and CDR2 SQIVND come from the germline V gene (reference sequence). Here the CDR3 DNA reads TGTGCCAGTAGTTTAGGCCAAGGAGAAAGCCCAGTAGAGACCCAGTACTTC. This gives the protein CASSLGQGESPVETQYF.

The gene calls are TRBV9 and TRBJ2-3; D possibly corresponds to TRBD2 (7 bases). This CDR3 has 15 amino acids. V lost 2 bases and J 4 bases, leaving 14 bases between the germline ends. Germline CDR1 is SGDLS and CDR2 is YYNGEE. The CDR3 DNA sequence: TGTGCCAGCAGCGTGGGAGGGACATACTCAGATACGCAGTATTTT. This sequence encodes CASSVGGTYSDTQYF.

The chain carries TRBV5-1 and TRBJ1-5; 8 nucleotides line up with TRBD1. This CDR3 spans 13 amino acids. CDR1 SGHRS and CDR2 YFSETQ come from the germline V gene. The ends lost 4 bases at V and 5 bases at J; junction bases unmatched: 2. The CDR3 nucleotides are TGCGCCAGCAGCATACAGGGGGATCAGCCCCAGCATTTT. This gives the protein CASSIQGDQPQHF.

The chain has TRBV4-1 and TRBJ2-3; 8 bases agree with TRBD2. Germline CDR1 and CDR2: MGHRA and YSYEKL. The CDR3 has 14 amino acids. The J segment lost 0 bases and the V segment lost 9 bases, leaving 5 bases of the junction unmatched. The CDR3 is CASTLAASTDTQYF. The CDR3 DNA sequence: TGCGCCAGTACACTAGCGGCAAGCACAGATACGCAGTATTTT.

This clone showed up just once. The V call is TRBV18, the J call TRBJ2-5; 12 nucleotides agree with TRBD1. Germline V gene lookup returns CDR1 KGHSH and CDR2 LQKENI. This CDR3 has 14 residues. V dropped 6 bases and J dropped 4; count of bases not matched to a gene: 3. The CDR3 loop reads CASSLGQGAETQYF. CDR3 nucleotide sequence: TGTGCCAGCTCCCTGGGACAGGGGGCAGAGACCCAGTACTTC.

This chain links TRBV10-3 with TRBJ2-4, with 8 bases identical to TRBD2. The germline V gene encodes CDR1 ENHRY and CDR2 SYGVKD. The CDR3 has 17 residues. The V gene end was trimmed by 2 bases and the J gene end by 0 bases; junction bases not matched to a gene: 6. The DNA for the CDR3 is TGTGCCATCAGTGAGAGTATAGCGGGATCAGCCAAAAACATTCAGTACTTC. This encodes CAISESIAGSAKNIQYF.

The chain has TRBV10-2 and TRBJ2-4, with a tentative D call TRBD1 (5 bases). CDR1 is WSHSY, CDR2 SAAADI, per germline. V dropped 2 bases and J dropped 1 base, with 9 bases sitting between them. The CDR3 has 15 amino acids. The CDR3 loop is CASSEERQAKNIQYF. CDR3 DNA: TGCGCCAGCAGTGAGGAAAGACAGGCCAAAAACATTCAGTACTTC.